Presented here are 17 T cell receptor beta chains from one specimen sequenced in a study of blood T cell repertoires in COVID-19. Sequencing used immunoSEQ multiplex PCR; TCRdb keeps in-frame clones, though not all of them. The sample includes about 220,000 clones, about 80% of them seen just once. What was sequenced was peripheral blood. The receptors derive from a woman between 40 and 50 years old with active or convalescent COVID-19.

J is TRBJ2-2 and V is TRBV7-9; a weak D match, TRBD2 (5 bases). The length of the CDR3 is 15 residues. The germline gives CDR1 SEHNR, CDR2 FQNEAQ (reference sequence). V shed 2 bases and J shed 4 bases, with 11 bases lying between them. CDR3: CASSLILVGTGELFF. The CDR3, as DNA: TGTGCCAGCAGCTTAATACTAGTCGGCACCGGGGAGCTGTTTTTT.

This chain connects TRBV2 to TRBJ2-1, with TRBD1 matching over 9 bases. The CDR3 runs to 17 residues. From germline, CDR1 is SNHLY and CDR2 FYNNEI. After removal of 0 bases from V and 4 bases from J, the junction contained 7 bases not matched to a gene. CDR3 in amino acids: CASSEAWDRELYNEQFF. The CDR3 DNA sequence: TGTGCCAGCAGTGAAGCATGGGACAGGGAGCTTTACAATGAGCAGTTCTTC.

This clone was recorded a few times. The J gene is TRBJ1-6, the V gene TRBV10-3; D might be TRBD1 (5 bases). Trimming removed 6 bases at V and 8 bases at J, with 11 bases between. From germline, CDR1 is ENHRY and CDR2 SYGVKD. This CDR3 contains 13 residues. The CDR3 nucleotides read TGTGCCATCAGCGACAGTACACATTCACCCCTCCACTTT. It translates to CAISDSTHSPLHF.

The genes are TRBV9 and TRBJ2-7; maybe TRBD2 (6 bases). The CDR3 sequence is 14 residues long. Per germline, CDR1 SGDLS and CDR2 YYNGEE. Trimming pared 3 bases from V and 3 bases from J, leaving 13 bases between. The CDR3 sequence is CASSGDAGSYEQYF. CDR3 nucleotide sequence: TGTGCCAGCAGCGGGGACGCGGGGAGCTACGAGCAGTACTTC.

The V call is TRBV10-3, the J call TRBJ1-2; 7 positions match TRBD1. Germline assignment: CDR1 ENHRY and CDR2 SYGVKD. The trim removed 3 bases at V and 2 bases at J, leaving 9 bases unmatched. The CDR3 has 16 amino acids. This CDR3 reads CAISDFNRGTNYGYTF. The DNA for the CDR3 is TGTGCCATCAGTGACTTCAACAGGGGAACGAACTATGGCTACACCTTC.

The gene calls are TRBV6-6 and TRBJ2-2, with D possibly TRBD1 on 5 matching bases. The CDR3 consists of 15 residues. Germline CDR1 reads MNHNY; CDR2 reads SVGAGI (reference sequence). Between the trimmed V and J ends, which lost 2 bases and 4 bases, there was a span of 11 bases. The CDR3 coding sequence is TGTGCCAGCAGTTACGGGCAGGGTTTCACCGGGGAGCTGTTTTTT. Protein product: CASSYGQGFTGELFF.

As for this clone: Within the sample, other DNA sequences also encode this same CDR3. This chain uses TRBV12-3 or TRBV12-4 with TRBJ1-2; D remains ambiguous. V shed 5 bases and J shed 0 bases, with 7 bases lying between them. The CDR3 runs to 13 residues. CDR3 amino acids: CASSRTANYGYTF. CDR3 coding DNA: TGTGCCAGCAGTCGGACTGCTAACTATGGCTACACCTTC.

The chain uses TRBV4-1 and TRBJ1-6; no reliable D call. The CDR3 totals 16 residues. Germline CDR1 is MGHRA and CDR2 is YSYEKL. V gave up 3 bases and J gave up 4 bases, with 13 bases separating them. The CDR3 DNA reads as TGCGCCAGCAGCCACGGGGTCAGGTTTTATAATTCACCCCTCCACTTT. Its translation is CASSHGVRFYNSPLHF.

The rearrangement joins TRBV4-2 to TRBJ2-2; possible D gene TRBD2, 6 bases. CDR1 and CDR2 (germline): LGHNA, YNFKEQ. The CDR3 extends over 15 amino acids. V gave up 3 bases and J gave up 2 bases, with 10 bases separating them. The CDR3 is CASSQGGDNTGELFF. CDR3 nucleotides: TGTGCCAGCAGCCAGGGCGGGGATAACACCGGGGAGCTGTTTTTT.

The chain uses TRBV7-8 and TRBJ2-1, with a weak D call TRBD2 (5 bases). Germline loops: CDR1 SGHVS, CDR2 FQNEAQ. V was trimmed by 4 bases and J by 5 bases, leaving 9 bases between them. This CDR3 is 13 amino acids long. CDR3: CASSYRRDNEQFF. CDR3 in DNA: TGTGCCAGCAGCTATAGGCGGGACAATGAGCAGTTCTTC.

This clone was seen more than once but under ten times. The chain is built from TRBV30 and TRBJ1-2; possible D gene TRBD1, 5 bases. Germline CDR1 reads GTSNPN; CDR2 reads SVGIG (reference sequence). This CDR3 contains 15 residues. Trimming stripped 6 bases from V and 1 base from J, with 18 bases between. CDR3 coding DNA: TGTGCCTGCAACCCAGGGTCGGGACTTAACTATGGCTACACCTTC. This sequence encodes CACNPGSGLNYGYTF. The full variable domain, with the rest looked up from reference TRBV30 and TRBJ1-2, is SQTIHQWPATLVQPVGSPLSLECTVEGTSNPNLYWYRQAAGRGLQLLFYSVGIGQISSEVPQNLSASRPQDRQFILSSKKLLLSDSGFYLCACNPGSGLNYGYTFGSGTRLTVV.

The chain is built from TRBV13 and TRBJ2-7; tentative D call: TRBD1 (5 bases). The germline CDR1 and CDR2 sequences are PRHDT and FYEKMQ (reference sequence). V lost 1 base and J lost 2, with 6 bases in between. The CDR3 contains 13 residues. The CDR3 sequence is CASSLAGTYEQYF. CDR3 coding DNA: TGTGCCAGCAGCTTAGCAGGGACCTACGAGCAGTACTTC.

The chain joins TRBV19 to TRBJ2-1, with TRBD2 matching 9 bases. The CDR3 is 14 residues long. With V trimmed by 5 bases and J by 8 bases, 7 bases remained unmatched. Germline-derived CDR1 and CDR2 are LNHDA and SQIVND (reference sequence). CDR3 DNA sequence: TGTGCCAGTAGTTGGGGACTAGCCAAGCATGAGCAGTTCTTC. Translating gives CASSWGLAKHEQFF.

DNA of the CDR3: TGCGCCAGCAGTGATTTCCTAGCCCGGGAGAGAGATACGCAGTATTTT. It is translated as CASSDFLARERDTQYF. J is TRBJ2-3 and V is TRBV10-2; weak D call: TRBD2 (6 bases). The germline CDR1 and CDR2 sequences are WSHSY and SAAADI. The CDR3 is 16 residues long. Deletions cut 3 bases from V and 5 bases from J, with 18 bases between.

The sample holds one count of this clone. The rearrangement uses TRBV4-3 and TRBJ1-4, with D possibly TRBD1 on 6 matching bases. Germline V gene sequence: CDR1 LGHNA, CDR2 YSLEER. The CDR3 extends over 14 amino acids. Between the trimmed V and J ends, which lost 4 bases and 2 bases, there was a span of 8 bases. CDR3 residues: CASSLRGTNEKLFF. DNA of the CDR3: TGCGCCAGCAGCCTTAGGGGGACTAATGAAAAACTGTTTTTT.

The V gene is TRBV11-2, the J gene TRBJ2-5, with TRBD1 matching over 7 bases. Per the germline V gene, CDR1 is SGHAT and CDR2 is FQNNGV. This CDR3 contains 15 residues. The V gene end was trimmed by 5 bases and the J gene end by 0 bases; junction bases not matched to a gene: 6. CDR3 coding DNA: TGTGCCAGCAGCCCAGGGGGTCCGTACCAAGAGACCCAGTACTTC. It yields the protein CASSPGGPYQETQYF.

Here the CDR3 reads CASSLFMLSGGLNYGYTF. CDR3 DNA sequence: TGTGCCAGCAGCTTATTCATGCTTTCCGGTGGTCTTAACTATGGCTACACCTTC. This rearrangement joins TRBV7-2 to TRBJ1-2, with D unclear. V dropped 2 bases and J dropped 1 base, with 20 bases sitting between them. The CDR3 contains 18 residues. Germline-derived CDR1 and CDR2 are SGHTA and FQGNSA.